Below, 32 T cell receptor beta chains from the same sample are listed, as sequenced in a study of response to subunit inactivated influenza vaccine (dated by TCRdb to 2016 to 2019). The method was RT-PCR. For sequencing, an Illumina HiSeq 2500 was employed. TCRdb trimmed public reads at Q25 via fastp, called clones via MiXCR and kept in-frame beta chains. CDR3 protein sequences are deduplicated, and each keeps its most common genes and DNA. The sample records about 650,000 distinct CDR3 sequences, more than 15% of which are singletons. Of the sample, 11% falls within the top ten clones. This specimen consisted of PBMCs from blood, obtained roughly 12 days after vaccination. The origin of the receptors is a man aged 50-59 years who received an inactivated influenza vaccine. Donor details come from another sample of the same person, matched by shared clones.

There are a few counts of this clonotype. V and J are TRBV28 and TRBJ1-2, with D possibly being TRBD1 (6 bases). Germline V gene sequence: CDR1 MDHEN, CDR2 SYDVKM. The V end lost 6 bases, the J end lost 5 bases, and 16 bases lay between the germline ends. This CDR3 is built from 14 residues. CDR3 region: CASSLIQGNYGYTF. The CDR3 DNA reads as TGTGCCAGCAGCCTAATACAGGGTAATTATGGCTACACCTTC.

This clonotype was recorded a few times. The chain uses TRBV6-5 and TRBJ2-3; TRBD1 might be the D (5 bases). Germline loops: CDR1 MNHEY, CDR2 SVGAGI. The CDR3 extends over 14 amino acids. V was clipped by 2 bases and J by 2 bases, with 8 bases between them. The CDR3 DNA reads TGTGCCAGCAGTTACACAGGAAACACAGATACGCAGTATTTT. Translated: CASSYTGNTDTQYF.

This chain joins TRBV21-1 and TRBJ2-7; TRBD1 is the table's D call and was not checked against the DNA. TRBV21-1 is tagged as a pseudogene. The CDR3 consists of 14 residues. For the CDR3, the DNA is TGTGCCAGCAGCAAAAGGGACAGTCTAGTAGAGCAGTACTTC. This sequence encodes CASSKRDSLVEQYF.

This chain connects TRBV6-1 to TRBJ1-2; 7 bases are a match to TRBD1. Trimming cost V 7 bases and J 4 bases; bases outside gene matches: 9. In germline, CDR1 is MNHNS, CDR2 SASEGT. The CDR3 is 14 amino acids. CDR3 nucleotide sequence: TGTGCCAGCAAAAAGGCAGGGGGAGCCTATGGCTACACCTTC. Protein: CASKKAGGAYGYTF.

The chain links TRBV9 to TRBJ2-2, with a weak D call TRBD2 (6 bases). Germline CDR1 is SGDLS and CDR2 is YYNGEE. Deletions cut 1 base from V and 3 bases from J, with 16 bases between. This CDR3 contains 17 residues. This chain's CDR3 is CASSVSSLARYTGELFF. DNA of the CDR3: TGTGCCAGCAGCGTAAGTTCCCTAGCGAGGTACACCGGGGAGCTGTTTTTT.

This clonotype was counted at least ten times. The V and J genes are TRBV29-1 and TRBJ2-7; tentative D call: TRBD1 (5 bases). Germline V gives CDR1 SQVTM, CDR2 ANQGSEA. The CDR3 contains 12 residues. Trimming removed 2 bases from V and 2 bases from J, with 7 bases in between. The CDR3 DNA reads TGCAGCGTTGAAAAGGGGCCCTACGAGCAGTACTTC. Encoded protein: CSVEKGPYEQYF.

The chain recombines TRBV9 with TRBJ2-3; 8 nucleotides agree with TRBD1. The CDR3 length is 17 residues. CDR1 and CDR2 from the germline V gene are SGDLS and YYNGEE. V shed 4 bases and J 3 bases; nucleotides not matched to a gene: 13. The CDR3 nucleotides are TGTGCCAGCAGCTCCCGTGGGGCCCGGACAGGGACAGATACGCAGTATTTT. Its protein is CASSSRGARTGTDTQYF.

This clonotype was seen a few times. V gene TRBV29-1 combines with J gene TRBJ2-1; 11 bases fit TRBD2. Germline V gene data show CDR1 as SQVTM and CDR2 as ANQGSEA. Trimming cost V 3 bases and J 6 bases; bases outside gene matches: 7. The CDR3 sequence is 15 residues long. In DNA form, the CDR3 reads TGCAGCGTTGAGCCCTTTAGCGGGGGGGGCAATGAGCAGTTCTTC. Protein: CSVEPFSGGGNEQFF.

The chain couples TRBV5-5 to TRBJ1-5; 8 nucleotides align to TRBD1. CDR1 and CDR2 from the germline V gene are SGHKS and YYEKEE (reference sequence). The CDR3 covers 15 residues. V shed 0 bases and J 5 bases; nucleotides not matched to a gene: 4. The CDR3 nucleotides read TGTGCCAGCAGCTTGGGACAGGGGTCCGATCAGCCCCAGCATTTT. Protein sequence: CASSLGQGSDQPQHF.

The rearrangement links TRBV20-1 to TRBJ2-5, with D possibly being TRBD2 (5 bases). Trimming removed 3 bases from V and 6 bases from J, with 11 bases in between. The CDR3 spans 12 residues. Germline CDR1 reads DFQATT; CDR2 reads SNEGSKA (reference sequence). Here the CDR3 DNA reads TGCAGTGCTAGCGGGATCGGGAAGACCCAGTACTTC. Translating gives CSASGIGKTQYF.

V and J are TRBV6-7 and TRBJ2-1; 13 bases fit TRBD2. TRBV6-7 is an open reading frame whose function is uncertain. With 0 bases clipped from V and 4 bases from J, the junction kept 12 bases outside the gene matches. CDR3 length: 20 residues. CDR3 in DNA: TGTGCCAGCAGTTACTCCCGGACTAGCGGGAGTCTAGCTGCTTACAATGAGCAGTTCTTC. Amino acid sequence: CASSYSRTSGSLAAYNEQFF.

This clonotype was seen only a few times. The chain joins TRBV5-1 to TRBJ1-1; a possible D gene is TRBD1 (6 bases). Trimming took 2 bases from V and 0 from J, leaving 14 bases between them. Germline V lookup: CDR1 SGHRS, CDR2 YFSETQ. The CDR3 is 16 residues long. The CDR3 sequence is CASSLQGGGMNTEAFF. CDR3 in DNA: TGCGCCAGCAGCTTACAGGGTGGGGGCATGAACACTGAAGCTTTCTTT.

The chain's CDR3 is CASKTGGWYGYTF. The CDR3 region has the DNA TGTGCCAGCAAAACAGGGGGCTGGTATGGCTACACCTTC. This chain joins TRBV6-1 and TRBJ1-2, with TRBD1 identical over 9 bases. CDR3 length: 13 residues. The J segment lost 5 bases and the V segment lost 7 bases, leaving 5 bases of the junction unmatched. From germline, CDR1 is MNHNS and CDR2 SASEGT.

The chain recombines TRBV27 with TRBJ2-5, with 13 nucleotides matching TRBD2. V was clipped by 5 bases and J by 1 base; unmatched bases: 10. The CDR3 runs to 18 residues. The germline gives CDR1 MNHEY, CDR2 SMNVEV (reference sequence). The CDR3 nucleotides are TGTGCCAGCAGTAGAAAGACTAGCGGGGGGCCTTTCCAAGAGACCCAGTACTTC. Amino acid sequence: CASSRKTSGGPFQETQYF.

V is TRBV10-3 and J is TRBJ1-1, with a tentative D call TRBD1 (5 bases). The CDR3 is 13 residues long. The germline CDR1 and CDR2 sequences are ENHRY and SYGVKD. Trimming cost V 8 bases and J 0 bases, with 10 bases left between them. In DNA form, the CDR3 reads TGTGCCATCCGGGGCGGGTTGAACACTGAAGCTTTCTTT. Translating it yields CAIRGGLNTEAFF.

This clonotype was counted a few times. The chain couples TRBV20-1 to TRBJ2-5, with a possible D match to TRBD2 (5 bases). This CDR3 contains 14 residues. V was pared by 3 bases and J by 2 bases, with 13 bases between. Germline V gene sequence: CDR1 DFQATT, CDR2 SNEGSKA (reference sequence). This chain's CDR3 is CSARSPGVQETQYF. In DNA, the CDR3 is TGCAGTGCTAGGTCCCCCGGGGTTCAAGAGACCCAGTACTTC.

This clonotype appeared a few times. This sequence joins TRBV9 and TRBJ2-7; the match to TRBD2 covers 7 bases. Trimming at V came to 2 bases and at J to 6 bases, leaving 14 bases not matched to a gene. The CDR3 is made up of 16 amino acids. Germline V gene data show CDR1 as SGDLS and CDR2 as YYNGEE. CDR3: CASSVGLWEGLSEQYF. DNA for the CDR3: TGTGCCAGCAGCGTCGGGTTGTGGGAGGGCCTCAGCGAGCAGTACTTC.

This clonotype was observed many times. The rearrangement uses TRBV5-1 and TRBJ1-3; 7 nucleotides align to TRBD1. Unmatched junction bases numbered 4, after V lost 1 base and J lost 0 bases. The CDR3 consists of 16 residues. Germline V gene data show CDR1 as SGHRS and CDR2 as YFSETQ. The CDR3, as DNA: TGCGCCAGCAGCTTGACAGGGGCGCTCTCTGGAAACACCATATATTTT. Translated, it gives CASSLTGALSGNTIYF.

The V gene is TRBV6-1, the J gene TRBJ1-2; 12 nucleotides line up with TRBD1. Trimming at V came to 5 bases and at J to 1 base, leaving 5 bases not matched to a gene. This CDR3 has 16 residues. CDR1 and CDR2 from the germline V gene are MNHNS and SASEGT. The CDR3, as DNA: TGTGCCAGCAGTCCGGGACAGGGGGCTCTTAACTATGGCTACACCTTC. Amino acids: CASSPGQGALNYGYTF.

This CDR3 is CASSVSLTVQETQYF. The CDR3 region has the DNA TGTGCCAGCAGCGTATCCTTGACAGTCCAAGAGACCCAGTACTTC. The V and J genes are TRBV7-9 and TRBJ2-5; D perhaps matches TRBD1 (5 bases). Germline V gene data show CDR1 as SEHNR and CDR2 as FQNEAQ (reference sequence). Between the trimmed V and J ends, which lost 5 bases and 1 base, there was a span of 14 bases. This CDR3 contains 15 residues.

The J gene is TRBJ2-3, the V gene TRBV2; 8 positions agree with TRBD1. The CDR3 extends over 15 amino acids. CDR1 is SNHLY and CDR2 is FYNNEI in the germline V gene. V lost 2 bases to trimming and J lost 6 bases; unmatched junction nucleotides: 7. Written as DNA, the CDR3 is TGTGCCAGCAGTGAATCCCGGACAGGGTTGGATACGCAGTATTTT. Protein product: CASSESRTGLDTQYF. The full variable domain, completed using reference TRBV2 and TRBJ2-3, is EPEVTQTPSHQVTQMGQEVILRCVPISNHLYFYWYRQILGQKVEFLVSFYNNEISEKSEIFDDQFSVERPDGSNFTLKIRSTKLEDSAMYFCASSESRTGLDTQYFGPGTRLTVL.

The chain couples TRBV11-1 to TRBJ2-3; 9 positions match TRBD1. This CDR3 is 16 amino acids long. J gave up 1 base and V 5 bases, and 7 bases lay outside the gene matches. In germline, CDR1 is SGHAT, CDR2 FQDESV (reference sequence). Here the CDR3 reads CASSQGRTGGTDTQYF. CDR3 DNA sequence: TGTGCCAGCAGCCAAGGCCGGACAGGGGGCACAGATACGCAGTATTTT.

This sequence joins TRBV20-1 and TRBJ2-5; 7 bases fit TRBD1. V lost 4 bases, J lost 5 bases, and 4 bases stayed unmatched. Germline V gives CDR1 DFQATT, CDR2 SNEGSKA (reference sequence). The CDR3 spans 12 residues. CDR3 sequence reads: CSANRGDETQYF. The DNA of the CDR3 is TGCAGTGCTAACAGGGGAGATGAGACCCAGTACTTC.

CDR3 loop: CASSLGQYPSGNEQFF. DNA of the CDR3: TGTGCCAGCAGCTTAGGCCAGTACCCCAGCGGGAATGAGCAGTTCTTC. The chain links TRBV13 to TRBJ2-1, with TRBD2 as a possible D gene (6 bases). V lost 0 bases and J 7 bases, leaving 16 bases between the germline ends. This CDR3 spans 16 amino acids. CDR1 and CDR2 from the germline V gene are PRHDT and FYEKMQ (reference sequence). Combining the CDR3 with reference TRBV13 and TRBJ2-1 gives the whole variable domain AAGVIQSPRHLIKEKRETATLKCYPIPRHDTVYWYQQGPGQDPQFLISFYEKMQSDKGSIPDRFSAQQFSDYHSELNMSSLELGDSALYFCASSLGQYPSGNEQFFGPGTRLTVL.

The chain uses TRBV3-1 and TRBJ1-1, with D possibly matching TRBD1 (5 bases). The germline V gene has CDR1 LGHDT and CDR2 YNNKEL (reference sequence). CDR3 length: 15 amino acids. Between the trimmed V and J ends, which lost 5 bases and 0 bases, there was a span of 13 bases. DNA of the CDR3: TGTGCCAGCAGCTCCCTCGGGGGAGTGAACACTGAAGCTTTCTTT. It encodes CASSSLGGVNTEAFF.

This clonotype was recorded many times. The chain has TRBV10-3 and TRBJ2-2; D gene unclear. CDR3 size: 14 residues. In germline, CDR1 is ENHRY, CDR2 SYGVKD. V was cut by 1 base and J by 2 bases, with 5 bases left in between. CDR3 sequence (DNA): TGTGCCATCAGTGAGTTGGGAAACACCGGGGAGCTGTTTTTT. Its translation is CAISELGNTGELFF.

The J gene is TRBJ1-6, the V gene TRBV28; D is perhaps TRBD1 (6 bases). The V and J ends lost 5 bases and 8 bases respectively, with 13 bases between them. The CDR3 contains 14 residues. The germline gives CDR1 MDHEN, CDR2 SYDVKM. The CDR3, as DNA: TGTGCCAGCAGTCCCTATTGGGGGCATTCACCCCTCCACTTT. Amino acids: CASSPYWGHSPLHF.

This clonotype was recorded many times. The chain links TRBV7-2 to TRBJ2-5; 10 nucleotides align to TRBD1. Trimming removed 3 bases from V and 4 bases from J; junction bases left unmatched: 2. The CDR3 loop spans 14 amino acids. Germline CDR1 SGHTA, CDR2 FQGNSA. CDR3 amino acids: CASSFRTGGETQYF. As DNA, the CDR3 is TGTGCCAGCAGCTTCCGGACAGGGGGAGAGACCCAGTACTTC.

This clonotype was seen more than once but under ten times. This chain links TRBV20-1 with TRBJ2-3, with 13 bases that match TRBD2. Germline V gene sequence: CDR1 DFQATT, CDR2 SNEGSKA (reference sequence). J was trimmed by 6 bases and V by 0 bases; bases with no gene match: 6. There are 16 residues in the CDR3. CDR3 nucleotides: TGCAGTGCTAGAGATATGGGACTAGCGGGATTTGATACGCAGTATTTT. This codes for CSARDMGLAGFDTQYF.

This clonotype was seen a handful of times. V gene TRBV5-1 combines with J gene TRBJ2-1; D possibly corresponds to TRBD2 (5 bases). Germline V gives CDR1 SGHRS, CDR2 YFSETQ. CDR3 size: 14 residues. V was shortened by 4 bases and J by 10 bases, with 18 bases between the two germline ends. The CDR3 spells CASSVEAETREQFF. The CDR3 DNA reads as TGCGCCAGCAGCGTGGAGGCTGAGACAAGGGAGCAGTTCTTC. Full variable domain (outside the CDR3, taken from reference TRBV5-1 and TRBJ2-1): KAGVTQTPRYLIKTRGQQVTLSCSPISGHRSVSWYQQTPGQGLQFLFEYFSETQRNKGNFPGRFSGRQFSNSRSEMNVSTLELGDSALYLCASSVEAETREQFFGPGTRLTVL.

This clonotype was picked up many times. V and J are TRBV29-1 and TRBJ2-2; TRBD1 matches 7 bases. CDR1 is SQVTM and CDR2 is ANQGSEA in the germline V gene. The CDR3 totals 14 residues. V lost 7 bases, J lost 2 bases, and 7 bases stayed unmatched. CDR3 in amino acids: CSGAGTANTGELFF. The CDR3 nucleotides are TGCAGCGGCGCCGGGACAGCTAACACCGGGGAGCTGTTTTTT.

This clonotype was detected only a few times. The rearrangement links TRBV9 to TRBJ2-5, with 7 bases lining up with TRBD1. The CDR3 totals 16 residues. CDR1 and CDR2 (germline): SGDLS, YYNGEE. The trim removed 1 base at V and 6 bases at J, leaving 12 bases unmatched. CDR3 sequence: CASSVSEGAPFQTQYF. The CDR3 DNA sequence: TGTGCCAGCAGCGTATCCGAGGGGGCCCCGTTCCAGACCCAGTACTTC.